This T cell receptor (beta chain) was sequenced for a study of shared clonotypes between healthy human individuals. Sorted-subset replicate PCR reactions contained roughly 200 ng DNA, corresponding to roughly 29,000 T cell genomes. TCRdb's table, derived via immunoSEQ multiplex PCR, lists solely in-frame clones and lacks some. The sample records 2.5 million or so clones, roughly 92% being singletons. The TCR originated in a man aged 18 to 30 in good health. The sample was naive CD4+ T cells sorted from blood. Subset given: CD45RA+ positively selected.

CDR3 coding DNA: TGTGCCACCAGCAGAGTTGTTAGGGAGGAAACTAATGAAAAACTGTTTTTT. Translation: CATSRVVREETNEKLFF. The chain has TRBV15 and TRBJ1-4; D is unclear. Germline V gives CDR1 LNHNV, CDR2 YYDKDF (reference sequence). CDR3 length: 17 residues. Trimming shortened V by 1 base and J by 1 base, and 13 bases separated the two germline ends.